Below are 8 T cell receptor beta chains sequenced from a single sample in a study of shared clonotypes between healthy human individuals (dated by TCRdb to 2018 to 2021). Library method: the immunoSEQ multiplex PCR assay. TCRdb carries this immuneACCESS record with in-frame sequences only. Its versions omit some clonotypes, under half of them owing to an unresolved V gene in the studies checked, with the rest unexplained. The sample has over a million clones on record, approximately 98% of them singletons. The ten most abundant clones make up about 0.45% of the sample. Input material: naive CD4+ T cells sorted from blood. Read against the paper, the sample's cell subset or site label means: CD45RA+ positively selected. The receptors derive from a man aged 25-40 years in good health.

The CDR3 bases are TGTGCCAGCAGTTTGACTAGCGGGACCTACAATGAGCAGTTCTTC. It is translated as CASSLTSGTYNEQFF. J is TRBJ2-1 and V is TRBV2; 11 nucleotides match TRBD2. CDR3 size: 15 residues. With V trimmed by 5 bases and J by 2 bases, 2 bases remained unmatched. Per germline, CDR1 SNHLY and CDR2 FYNNEI.

The chain uses TRBV28 and TRBJ1-1; 7 positions match TRBD1. The V and J ends lost 7 bases and 1 base, in that order; junction bases with no gene match: 6. CDR3 length equals 14 residues. Germline loops: CDR1 MDHEN, CDR2 SYDVKM. In DNA form, the CDR3 reads TGTGCCAGCATCCAGGGGGGTAGGAACACTGAAGCTTTCTTT. This sequence encodes CASIQGGRNTEAFF.

V and J are TRBV28 and TRBJ2-3; D is unclear. This CDR3 has 18 residues. Germline assignment: CDR1 MDHEN and CDR2 SYDVKM. Trimming shortened V by 10 bases and J by 4 bases, and 30 bases separated the two germline ends. The CDR3 DNA follows: TGTGCCACCTCCTTCCCTCCTCAACGACCACTGGTCGCAGATACGCAGTATTTT. Encoded protein: CATSFPPQRPLVADTQYF.

The chain combines TRBV5-1 with TRBJ2-2; 9 bases map to TRBD2. V lost 4 bases and J lost 6; bases outside the gene matches: 10. The CDR3 is made up of 16 amino acids. The germline CDR1 and CDR2 sequences are SGHRS and YFSETQ. The chain's CDR3 is CASSVTSGFGAGELFF. In DNA, the CDR3 is TGCGCCAGCAGCGTCACTAGCGGGTTCGGTGCCGGGGAGCTGTTTTTT.

The chain is built from TRBV5-4 and TRBJ2-7; D gene unclear. There are 12 residues in the CDR3. Germline CDR1 is SGHNT and CDR2 is YYREEE (reference sequence). V lost 3 bases and J 7 bases, leaving 11 bases between the germline ends. CDR3 nucleotide sequence: TGTGCCAGCAGCTCCCTAATGGGGGAGCAGTACTTC. As protein: CASSSLMGEQYF.

The chain is built from TRBV28 and TRBJ2-5; tentative D call: TRBD2 (5 bases). Deletions cut 7 bases from V and 4 bases from J, with 10 bases between. From germline, CDR1 is MDHEN and CDR2 SYDVKM. The CDR3 consists of 12 residues. The CDR3 nucleotides are TGTGCCAGCACTTCAGGACTAGAGACCCAGTACTTC. Its translation: CASTSGLETQYF.

The rearrangement joins TRBV29-1 to TRBJ2-2; D call uncertain. V was trimmed by 4 bases and J by 0 bases, leaving 12 bases between them. The CDR3 is 15 residues long. Germline V gives CDR1 SQVTM, CDR2 ANQGSEA. CDR3 nucleotides: TGCAGCGTTGGGGCGGCAGGTGCGAACACCGGGGAGCTGTTTTTT. It encodes CSVGAAGANTGELFF.

This clone occurred once. The rearrangement uses TRBV19 and TRBJ2-2, with 9 bases fitting TRBD1. The V gene's germline CDR1 is LNHDA and CDR2 SQIVND (reference sequence). J gave up 7 bases and V 4 bases, and 1 base lay outside the gene matches. The CDR3 extends over 13 amino acids. CDR3 sequence reads: CASSKDRGGELFF. DNA of the CDR3: TGTGCCAGTAGTAAGGACAGGGGCGGGGAGCTGTTTTTT.